These 5 T cell receptor beta chains share one sample of origin, sequenced in a study of shared clonotypes between healthy human individuals. Sequencing was performed with immunoSEQ multiplex PCR; in TCRdb, only in-frame clones are kept and a portion is missing. The sample carries around 1.9 million clones, about 93% recorded once. Naive CD8 cells lacked CD45RO, underwent positive selection for CCR7 and left out terminally differentiated effector memory CD45RA+ cells. Sequencing was performed on naive CD8+ T cells from PBMCs. The receptors were sampled from a man aged 18-30 years in good health. Some clones in this sample may be carry-over from other donors' samples.

The CDR3 protein is CATSRDLYEQYF. CDR3 DNA sequence: TGTGCCACCAGCAGAGATCTCTACGAGCAGTACTTC. V usage is TRBV15 and J usage is TRBJ2-7, with D unclear. The ends were cut back, 0 bases at V and 3 bases at J, with 3 bases in the middle. This CDR3 contains 12 residues. Germline loops: CDR1 LNHNV, CDR2 YYDKDF (reference sequence).

CDR3 in amino acids: CASSTGPGNQPQHF. The CDR3 DNA follows: TGTGCCAGCAGCACGGGCCCGGGCAATCAGCCCCAGCATTTT. The V gene is TRBV6-6, the J gene TRBJ1-5; D unresolved. Germline V gene data show CDR1 as MNHNY and CDR2 as SVGAGI (reference sequence). The CDR3 consists of 14 residues. V was trimmed by 6 bases and J by 2 bases, leaving 11 bases between them.

The chain couples TRBV27 to TRBJ1-5; D remains ambiguous. This CDR3 region has 13 residues. V dropped 4 bases and J dropped 7 bases, with 11 bases sitting between them. Looked up from germline, CDR1 is MNHEY and CDR2 is SMNVEV (reference sequence). The CDR3 here is CASSYRLGQPQHF. Here the CDR3 DNA reads TGTGCCAGCAGTTATCGTCTGGGACAGCCCCAGCATTTT.

This clone came up once. V is TRBV27 and J is TRBJ2-6; 8 bases are shared with TRBD2. The ends lost 5 bases at V and 3 bases at J; junction bases unmatched: 6. This CDR3 comprises 16 residues. The germline gives CDR1 MNHEY, CDR2 SMNVEV (reference sequence). DNA of the CDR3: TGTGCCAGCAGTCCCCGGGAGGGGCGTGGGGCCAACGTCCTGACTTTC. Translated, it gives CASSPREGRGANVLTF.

The CDR3 DNA reads TGTGCCTGGAGTGTAAAGGACCTCTCCTACGAGCAGTACTTC. Its protein is CAWSVKDLSYEQYF. This chain connects TRBV30 to TRBJ2-7, with D unclear. V gave up 0 bases and J gave up 0 bases, with 9 bases separating them. The CDR3 sequence is 14 residues long. Germline CDR1 reads GTSNPN; CDR2 reads SVGIG (reference sequence).